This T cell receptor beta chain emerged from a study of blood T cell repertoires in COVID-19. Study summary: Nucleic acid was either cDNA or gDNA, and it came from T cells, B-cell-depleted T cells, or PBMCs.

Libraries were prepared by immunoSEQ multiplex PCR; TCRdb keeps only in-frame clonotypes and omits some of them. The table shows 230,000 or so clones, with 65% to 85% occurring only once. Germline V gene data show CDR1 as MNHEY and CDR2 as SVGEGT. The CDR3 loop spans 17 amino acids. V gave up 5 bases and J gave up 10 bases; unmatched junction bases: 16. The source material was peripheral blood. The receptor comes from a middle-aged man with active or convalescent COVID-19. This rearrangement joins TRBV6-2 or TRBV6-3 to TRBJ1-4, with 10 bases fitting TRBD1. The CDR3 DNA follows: TGTGCCAGCAGTCACCCGCTGGACAGGGGGACTTCGGTAAAACTGTTTTTT. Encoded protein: CASSHPLDRGTSVKLFF.